This record concerns one TCR beta chain sequence. This clone has a handful of counts. What antigen it recognizes has not been identified. Base qualities are not provided; no much larger clone lies one nucleotide away. The junction shows trimming of 5 bases on V and 2 bases on J, and the gene matches do not reach 4 bases of it. Reading the germline V gene gives CDR1 SNHLY and CDR2 FYNNEI. The CDR3, cysteine through phenylalanine, is 14 amino acids long. Of all the DNA, just the CDR3 is kept, 42 bases in frame from base 1. Libraries were made using the immunoSEQ multiplex PCR assay. For TCR sequencing, RNA was extracted from every sample and reverse transcribed into cDNA to serve as template. SuperScript III was used for first-strand cDNA synthesis, primed with a 2:1 mix of oligo-dT and random hexamers. A synthetic immune receptor repertoire was used to measure amplification bias, and any remaining bias was corrected computationally. The study's processing was this. Raw reads were preprocessed to remove errors, and CDR3 was defined according to IMGT conventions as the region from the conserved cysteine to phenylalanine. Clonality was calculated as 1 minus Shannon entropy normalized by log2 of the number of productive unique TCRs. CD4 or CD8 identity of scalp clones was inferred by cross-referencing scalp TCRbeta sequences with sorted blood CD4 and CD8 repertoires. In its TCRdb copy, this immuneACCESS table keeps in-frame sequences only and misses some clones. Where compared with another copy, unresolved V genes explain less than half of these, and the others have no known cause. The V and J calls and clone size were taken over from that table, and D and trimming were inferred from the DNA. This sample comprises 140,000 to 150,000 clones, roughly three fifths of them detected only once. Around 6.6% of the sample goes to the ten largest clones.

The sample belongs to a study of CD8+ T cells in alopecia areata (dated by TCRdb to the late 2010s). Background for the entire study: Treated patients were enrolled in an open-label pilot trial of oral tofacitinib at 5 to 10 mg twice daily for moderate-to-severe alopecia areata. Tofacitinib was given for 6 to 18 months, followed by 6 months of follow-up off drug to assess delayed response and recurrence. The study used high-throughput TCRbeta sequencing to examine T cell clonal expansion in alopecia areata, in both the C3H/HeJ mouse model and human patients. Scalp tissue and sorted CD4+ and CD8+ peripheral blood T cells from patchy and totalis/universalis alopecia areata patients and from healthy controls were covered by human TCRbeta sequencing. Biopsies were taken from tofacitinib-treated patients at baseline and at 4 and 24 weeks of treatment, and a later scalp biopsy was taken in several of the tofacitinib-treated patients. Scalp clonality was compared across normal scalp (n=4), patchy alopecia areata scalp (n=8), and alopecia totalis/universalis scalp (n=8). RNA was obtained with the PAXgene miRNA kit for fixed scalp, the miRNeasy kit for PBMCs, and the RNeasy kit for mouse skin. Amplification of TCRbeta CDR3 regions was done by immunoSEQ multiplex PCR using 35 Vbeta forward primers and 13 Jbeta reverse primers.

According to the study, the label for this sample's time point signals: baseline before oral tofacitinib. Peripheral blood and lesional scalp punch biopsies were obtained from patients with alopecia areata. PBMCs were isolated by density centrifugation and stained for CD3, CD4 and CD8, and CD4+ and CD8+ T cells were sorted on a FACSAria. The paper's findings and limits, for the study overall: Unlike mouse skin, where gammadelta T cells dominate, normal human skin contains resident alphabeta T cells that get sequenced too, which complicates analysis of the scalp TCR repertoire. TCR sequences shared between patients were less clear than in mice, possibly partly because of HLA diversity in the patient population. Compared with normal scalp, lesional scalp had higher clonality and more expanded CD8+ clones, particularly in alopecia totalis/universalis, a pattern that suggests antigenic drive.

Sequences were derived from CD4+ T cells sorted from blood, sampled at week 0. This chain joins TRBV2 to TRBJ1-2; 8 bases in between match TRBD1. The receptor's source is a human donor with alopecia areata. The nucleotide sequence is TGTGCCAGCAGTCTTGACAGGGGAAACTATGGCTACACCTTC. Its coded protein is CASSLDRGNYGYTF.